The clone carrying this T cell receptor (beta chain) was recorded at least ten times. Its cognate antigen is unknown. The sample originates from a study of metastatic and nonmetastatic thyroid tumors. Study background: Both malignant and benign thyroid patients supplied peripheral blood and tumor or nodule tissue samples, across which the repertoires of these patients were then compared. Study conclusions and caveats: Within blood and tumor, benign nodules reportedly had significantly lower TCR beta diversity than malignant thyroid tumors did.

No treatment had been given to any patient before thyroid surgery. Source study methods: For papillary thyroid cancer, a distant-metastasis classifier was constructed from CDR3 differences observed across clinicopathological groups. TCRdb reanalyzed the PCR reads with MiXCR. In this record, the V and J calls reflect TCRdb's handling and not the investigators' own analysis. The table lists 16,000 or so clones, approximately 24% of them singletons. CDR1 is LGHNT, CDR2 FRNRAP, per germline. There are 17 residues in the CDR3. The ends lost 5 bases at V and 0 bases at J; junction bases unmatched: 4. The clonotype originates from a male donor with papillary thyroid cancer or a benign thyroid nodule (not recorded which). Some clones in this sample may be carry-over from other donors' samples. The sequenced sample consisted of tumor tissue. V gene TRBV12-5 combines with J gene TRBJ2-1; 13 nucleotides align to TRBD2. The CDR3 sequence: CASGRRLAGGSYNEQFF. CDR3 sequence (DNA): TGTGCTAGTGGTCGCCGACTAGCGGGAGGCTCCTACAATGAGCAGTTCTTC.